The clone carrying this T cell receptor beta chain has more than one count but fewer than ten. These data are taken from a study of blood T cells in healthy people across ages. CDR3 length equals 15 residues. The V and J ends lost 6 bases and 5 bases, in that order; junction bases with no gene match: 6. CDR1 is MNHEY, CDR2 SMNVEV, per germline (reference sequence). A second PCR, run for about 6 to 11 cycles, used a sample-barcoded 5' primer plus a J-beta primer mix. From the 5' RACE reads, TCRdb called clonotypes with MiXCR, one entry per CDR3 protein. The top ten clones hold 15% to 20% of a sample with some 790,000 distinct CDR3 sequences, about 30% of them seen once.

The rearrangement uses TRBV27 and TRBJ2-2, with TRBD1 matching 10 bases. This sequence was found in a woman older than 75 in good health. The sample comprised blood. The DNA for the CDR3 is TGTGCCAGCAGGGATGGACAGGGGGGTACCGGGGAGCTGTTTTTT. Translated: CASRDGQGGTGELFF.